This note documents a single T cell receptor beta chain sequence. Its cognate antigen is unknown. The junction and the germline gene differ at one end; a read error may be behind it. The CDR3 goes on 3 residues after the read ends, and that part is filled in from the germline J gene. This record comes from a study of T cell clonality in common variable immunodeficiency. General study points: Shared TCRbeta clones were fewer between CVID subjects than controls. Reportedly, TCR beta sequences from common variable immunodeficiency showed fewer deletions and N-nucleotide insertions.

The CDR3 has 15 amino acids. CDR1 is LNHDA and CDR2 is SQIVND in the germline V gene (reference sequence). Aged roughly 8 to 65 years, CVID subjects averaged approximately 36 years old. CVID subjects had received replacement immunoglobulin for at least one year. TCRdb keeps only in-frame clones here, not all; method: immunoSEQ multiplex PCR. The sample was found to contain tens of thousands of clones, and every one recurs. The TCR was taken from a human donor with common variable immunodeficiency. The chain carries TRBV19 and TRBJ1-5; 7 nucleotides match TRBD1. Sequencing was performed on peripheral blood mononuclear cells. The CDR3 is CASSLDRDSNQPQHF. CDR3 bases read: TGTGCCAGTAGTCTAGACAGGGATAGCAATCAGCCC.